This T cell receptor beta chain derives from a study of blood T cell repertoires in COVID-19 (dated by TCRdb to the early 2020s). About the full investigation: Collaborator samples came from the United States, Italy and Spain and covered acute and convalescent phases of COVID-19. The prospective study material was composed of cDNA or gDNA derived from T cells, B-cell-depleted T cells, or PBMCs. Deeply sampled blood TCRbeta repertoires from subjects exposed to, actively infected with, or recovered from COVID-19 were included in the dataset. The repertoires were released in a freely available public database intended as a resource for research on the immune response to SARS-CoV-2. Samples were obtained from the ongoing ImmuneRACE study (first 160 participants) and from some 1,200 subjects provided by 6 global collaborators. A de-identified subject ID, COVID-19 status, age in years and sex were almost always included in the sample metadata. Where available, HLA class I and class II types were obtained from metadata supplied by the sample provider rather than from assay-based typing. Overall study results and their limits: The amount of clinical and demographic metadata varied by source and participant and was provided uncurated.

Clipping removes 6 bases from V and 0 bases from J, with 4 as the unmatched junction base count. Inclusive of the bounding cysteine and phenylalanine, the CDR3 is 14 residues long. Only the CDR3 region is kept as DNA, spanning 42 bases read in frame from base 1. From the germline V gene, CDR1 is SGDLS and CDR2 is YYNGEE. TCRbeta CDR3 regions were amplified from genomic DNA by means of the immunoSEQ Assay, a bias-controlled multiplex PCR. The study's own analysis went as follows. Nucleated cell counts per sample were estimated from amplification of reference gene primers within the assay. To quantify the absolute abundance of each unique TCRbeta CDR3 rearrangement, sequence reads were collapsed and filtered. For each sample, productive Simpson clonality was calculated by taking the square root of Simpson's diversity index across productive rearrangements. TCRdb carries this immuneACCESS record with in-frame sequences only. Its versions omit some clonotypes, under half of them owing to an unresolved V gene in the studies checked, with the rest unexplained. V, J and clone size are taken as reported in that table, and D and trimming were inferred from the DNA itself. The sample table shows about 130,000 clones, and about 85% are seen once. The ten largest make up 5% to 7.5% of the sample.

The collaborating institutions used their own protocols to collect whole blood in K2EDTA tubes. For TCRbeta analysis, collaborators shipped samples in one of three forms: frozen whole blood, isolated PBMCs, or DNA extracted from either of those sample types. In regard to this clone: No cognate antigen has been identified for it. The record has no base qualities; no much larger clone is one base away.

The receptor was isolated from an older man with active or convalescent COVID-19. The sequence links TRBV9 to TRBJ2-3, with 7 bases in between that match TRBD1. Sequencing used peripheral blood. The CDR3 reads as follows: CASNRDRSTDTQYF. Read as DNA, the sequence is TGTGCCAGCAATCGGGACAGAAGCACAGATACGCAGTATTTT.